This T cell receptor beta chain was captured by sequencing in a study of blood T cell repertoires in COVID-19. The germline V gene has CDR1 SEHNR and CDR2 FQNEAQ (reference sequence). V was pared by 5 bases and J by 4 bases, with 8 bases of the junction left unmatched. CDR3 length: 15 amino acids. Produced via immunoSEQ multiplex PCR; TCRdb's table is partial and in-frame only. The sample contains 450,000 to 500,000 clones, more than 85% of which appear only once. Symptom resolution, clearance, or two negative PCRs marked donors in Cohort 3 as recovered. The sequencing sample was made of PBMCs or T cells enriched from blood (not recorded which). The sequence was collected from an older woman who had recovered from COVID-19. The rearrangement uses TRBV7-9 and TRBJ2-3; 8 nucleotides agree with TRBD2. Here the CDR3 DNA reads TGTGCCAGCAGCCGACGGGGGGGTAGCGCAGATACGCAGTATTTT. Translating it yields CASSRRGGSADTQYF.